This T cell receptor beta chain comes out of a study of blood T cell repertoires in COVID-19. The method was immunoSEQ multiplex PCR; TCRdb's version includes in-frame clones alone and lacks a portion of them. The sample includes about 210,000 clones, more than 70% of them seen just once. Germline CDR1 reads SGHAT; CDR2 reads FQDESV (reference sequence). The ends lost 6 bases at V and 7 bases at J; junction bases unmatched: 5. The CDR3 is 13 residues long. The chain joins TRBV11-1 to TRBJ2-1, with TRBD1 matching over 8 bases. Input material: PBMCs or T cells enriched from blood (not recorded which). This TCR derives from a man in his forties with acute COVID-19. The CDR3 region is CASRNRGENEQFF. The CDR3 coding sequence is TGTGCCAGCAGAAACAGGGGGGAAAATGAGCAGTTCTTC.